This is a list of T cell receptor beta chains from one sample in a study of CD8+CD57+ T cells in acquired aplastic anemia. TCRdb analysed the reads with MiXCR anew, one entry per CDR3 protein. The table lists some 200,000 distinct CDR3 sequences, approximately 35% of them singletons. The specimen was sorted CD4+, CD8+, or CD8+CD57+ T cells (not recorded which) from PBMCs. The receptors shown here come from a human donor in good health, serving as a control. The CDR3 runs from the conserved cysteine through the conserved F or W.

V gene	J gene	CDR3 protein
TRBV30	TRBJ1-2	CACTGLRVGYTF
TRBV7-2	TRBJ1-1	CASSLDGGLGRNTEASF
TRBV10-3	TRBJ2-7	CAISESGIYEQYF
TRBV10-3	TRBJ2-5	CAISVAGSLETQYF
TRBV7-9	TRBJ2-5	CASSSEREYQETQYF
TRBV2	TRBJ1-1	CASSEAARRNTEAFF
TRBV2	TRBJ1-1	CATTRENTEAFF
TRBV5-4	TRBJ2-6	CASSLVALGTRTGANVLTF
TRBV20-1	TRBJ2-7	CSARSTSGGLSSYEQYF
TRBV2	TRBJ1-5	CASRASGTGSYQSQHF
TRBV10-3	TRBJ1-6	CAISESQGASGSPLHF
TRBV19	TRBJ2-5	CASSRLTSGGRETQYF
TRBV7-8	TRBJ1-3	CASSPSGLSGNTIYF
TRBV7-9	TRBJ1-4	CASSFLQGDEKLFF
TRBV10-3	TRBJ1-1	CASSYIQGRNTEAFF
TRBV19	TRBJ1-2	CASSDRGTDYGYTF
TRBV9	TRBJ2-1	CASSKTSGMYNEQFF
TRBV7-2	TRBJ2-2	CASFRGGAVGELFF
TRBV15	TRBJ1-1	CATSMMGGTEAFF
TRBV12-3/TRBV12-4	TRBJ1-6	CASRGPDSPLHF
TRBV14	TRBJ1-5	CASSPTAAQPQHF
TRBV29-1	TRBJ2-3	CSSGGTYNTDTQYF
TRBV6-1	TRBJ2-4	CASSVPDFLQYF
TRBV20-1	TRBJ2-7	CSARPDRGTYEQYF
TRBV6-1	TRBJ2-7	CASRRQTGGTYEQYF
TRBV25-1	TRBJ2-5	CASSEYRYYSGNTIYFGETQNF
TRBV7-2	TRBJ2-7	CASSLASGGYEQYF
TRBV7-8	TRBJ1-4	CASSLMGQGGEKLFF
TRBV5-1	TRBJ1-2	CASSLAGGLYGYTF
TRBV11-2	TRBJ1-6	CASSPRPLEQYNSPLHF
TRBV27	TRBJ1-6	CASSTYRVVEPPHF
TRBV3-1	TRBJ1-2	CASYNGANYGYTF
TRBV29-1	TRBJ1-1	CSASSEGGYTEAFF
TRBV25-1	TRBJ2-3	CPRGVFFTDTQYF
TRBV6-1	TRBJ2-7	CASSEDRTYEQYF
TRBV24-1	TRBJ2-7	CATSEGGTPRYEQYF
TRBV20-1	TRBJ2-3	CSAPGLAGNTDTQYF
TRBV9	TRBJ2-3	CASSVSRDTQYF
TRBV4-1	TRBJ2-1	CASSPTSGTYNEQFF
TRBV2	TRBJ2-5	CAGGTSGLQETQYF
TRBV5-1	TRBJ2-3	CASSGGLAGESDTQYF
TRBV20-1	TRBJ2-7	CSARDSTDYYEQYF
TRBV2	TRBJ1-2	CASRMTGGPNGYTF
TRBV20-1	TRBJ2-5	CSAPTSGATQETQCF
TRBV4-1	TRBJ2-5	CASSRQGGQETQYF
TRBV9	TRBJ2-2	CASSLGLVETGELFF
TRBV5-1	TRBJ1-4	CASGLTGSESEKLFF
TRBV5-1	TRBJ1-5	CASSRDLNQPQHF
TRBV15	TRBJ1-5	CATSREWDGNQPQHF
TRBV5-1	TRBJ2-3	CASSLTSTNPDTQYF
TRBV2	TRBJ2-1	CASRIDRDDNEQFF
TRBV15	TRBJ2-6	CATSRVLTF
TRBV20-1	TRBJ2-7	CSAADSLYEQYF
TRBV20-1	TRBJ1-3	CSARDRQGARGNTIYF
TRBV4-1	TRBJ2-5	CASSQGFSLGETQYF
TRBV10-2	TRBJ1-4	CASRAGPKNEKLFF